This T cell receptor beta chain was retrieved from a study of T cell responses to AZD1222 COVID-19 vaccine. Study outcomes and limitations: The donor cohort was predominantly white British with a female majority, and clonal diversity may have been underestimated.

Germline CDR1 is LGHNA and CDR2 is YSLEER. The V end lost 1 base, the J end lost 0 bases, and 7 bases lay between the germline ends. CDR3 length: 14 residues. For this clone: Its antigen is unidentified.

Measured with immunoSEQ multiplex PCR; TCRdb has only the in-frame clones, and not every one. Seen here are 99,000 or so clones, about 81% observed once, and the top ten hold 5%. The chain links TRBV4-3 to TRBJ2-7, with unresolved D. This TCR was recovered from an adult in good health. The sequenced sample was peripheral blood, obtained on day 0 of AZD1222 vaccination. DNA of the CDR3: TGCGCCAGCAGCCAAGGCAGGAGCTCCTACGAGCAGTACTTC. Translation gives CASSQGRSSYEQYF.